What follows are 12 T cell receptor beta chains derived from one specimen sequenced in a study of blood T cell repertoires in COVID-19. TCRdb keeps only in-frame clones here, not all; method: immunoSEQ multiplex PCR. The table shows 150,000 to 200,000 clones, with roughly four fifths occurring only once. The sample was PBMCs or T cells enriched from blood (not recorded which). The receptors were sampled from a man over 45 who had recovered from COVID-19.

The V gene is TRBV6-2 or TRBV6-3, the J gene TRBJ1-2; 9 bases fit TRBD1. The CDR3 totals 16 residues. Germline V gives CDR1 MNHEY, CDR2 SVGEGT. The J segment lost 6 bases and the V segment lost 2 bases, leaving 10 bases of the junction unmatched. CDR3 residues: CASSYRTTGGPNGYTF. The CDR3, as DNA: TGTGCCAGCAGTTACCGGACCACAGGGGGCCCCAATGGCTACACCTTC.

The CDR3 region has the DNA TGTGCCAGCAGCTCCGGGACTAGAAACACCGGGGAGCTGTTTTTT. This sequence encodes CASSSGTRNTGELFF. The chain uses TRBV5-4 and TRBJ2-2; the match to TRBD2 covers 8 bases. The CDR3 totals 15 residues. Trimming took 3 bases from V and 2 from J; bases not matched to a gene: 3. Germline CDR1 and CDR2: SGHNT and YYREEE (reference sequence).

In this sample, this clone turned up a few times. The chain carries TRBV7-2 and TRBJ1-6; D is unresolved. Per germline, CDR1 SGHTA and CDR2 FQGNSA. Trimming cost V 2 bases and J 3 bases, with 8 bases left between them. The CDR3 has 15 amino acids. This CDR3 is CASSLPAGYNSPLHF. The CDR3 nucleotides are TGTGCCAGCAGCTTACCGGCAGGCTATAATTCACCCCTCCACTTT.

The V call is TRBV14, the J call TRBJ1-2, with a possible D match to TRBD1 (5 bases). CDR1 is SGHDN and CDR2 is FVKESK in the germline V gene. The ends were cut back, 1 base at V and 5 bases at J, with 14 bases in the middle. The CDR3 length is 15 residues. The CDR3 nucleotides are TGTGCCAGCAGCCAAGGGCCCGGGACTGATTATGGCTACACCTTC. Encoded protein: CASSQGPGTDYGYTF.

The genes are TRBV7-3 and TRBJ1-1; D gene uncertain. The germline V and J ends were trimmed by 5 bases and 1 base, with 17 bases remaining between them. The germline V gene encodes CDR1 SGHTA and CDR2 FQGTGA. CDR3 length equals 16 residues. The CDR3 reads CASSQTPGYGNTEAFF. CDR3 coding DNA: TGTGCCAGCAGCCAAACCCCGGGGTACGGGAACACTGAAGCTTTCTTT.

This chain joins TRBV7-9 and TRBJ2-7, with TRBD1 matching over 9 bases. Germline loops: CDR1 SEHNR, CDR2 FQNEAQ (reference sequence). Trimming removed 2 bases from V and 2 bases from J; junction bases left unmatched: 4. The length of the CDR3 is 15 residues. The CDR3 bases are TGTGCCAGCAGCTTACTGCGGGACAGGGCCTACGAGCAGTACTTC. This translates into CASSLLRDRAYEQYF.

CDR3 region: CASSYSPVTEAFF. CDR3 nucleotides: TGTGCCAGCAGTTACTCACCGGTTACTGAAGCTTTCTTT. V is TRBV6-5 and J is TRBJ1-1, with no clear D. Trimming shortened V by 0 bases and J by 5 bases, and 7 bases separated the two germline ends. The CDR3 is made up of 13 amino acids. CDR1 and CDR2 (germline): MNHEY, SVGAGI.

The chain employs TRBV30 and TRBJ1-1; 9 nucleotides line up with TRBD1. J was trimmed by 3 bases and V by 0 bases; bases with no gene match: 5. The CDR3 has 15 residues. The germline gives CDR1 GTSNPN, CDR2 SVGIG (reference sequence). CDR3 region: CAWSVPGQGDTEAFF. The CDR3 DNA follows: TGTGCCTGGAGTGTACCGGGACAGGGTGACACTGAAGCTTTCTTT.

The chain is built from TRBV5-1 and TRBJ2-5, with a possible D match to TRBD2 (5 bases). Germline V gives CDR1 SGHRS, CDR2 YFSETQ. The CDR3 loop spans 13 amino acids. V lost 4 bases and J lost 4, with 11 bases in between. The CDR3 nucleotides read TGCGCCAGCAGCACCCAACGGGGAGAGACCCAGTACTTC. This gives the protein CASSTQRGETQYF.

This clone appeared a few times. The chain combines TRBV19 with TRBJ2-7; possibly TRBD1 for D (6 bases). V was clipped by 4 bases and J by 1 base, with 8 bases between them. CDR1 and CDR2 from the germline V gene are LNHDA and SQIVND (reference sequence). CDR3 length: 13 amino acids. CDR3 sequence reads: CASSTTGSYEQYF. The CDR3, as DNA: TGTGCCAGTAGTACAACAGGGTCCTACGAGCAGTACTTC.

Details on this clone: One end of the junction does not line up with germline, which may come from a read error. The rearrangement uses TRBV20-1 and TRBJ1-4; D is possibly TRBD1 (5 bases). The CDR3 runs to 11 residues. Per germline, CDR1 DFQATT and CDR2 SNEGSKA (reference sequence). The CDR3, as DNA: TGCAGTGCCAGAGGGACGGGGAAACTGTTTTTT. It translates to CSARGTGKLFF.

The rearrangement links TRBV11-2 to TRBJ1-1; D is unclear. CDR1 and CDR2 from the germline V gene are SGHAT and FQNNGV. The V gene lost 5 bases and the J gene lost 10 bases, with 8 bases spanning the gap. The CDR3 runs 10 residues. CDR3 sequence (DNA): TGTGCCAGCAGCCCTGCGCCAGCTTTCTTT. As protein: CASSPAPAFF. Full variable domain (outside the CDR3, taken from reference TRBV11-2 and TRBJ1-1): EAGVAQSPRYKIIEKRQSVAFWCNPISGHATLYWYQQILGQGPKLLIQFQNNGVVDDSQLPKDRFSAERLKGVDSTLKIQPAKLEDSAVYLCASSPAPAFFGQGTRLTVV.